These 30 T cell receptor beta chains share one sample of origin, sequenced in a study of OX40 agonist ivuxolimab in advanced cancers. Clones were read by immunoSEQ multiplex PCR, and TCRdb kept only the in-frame ones, dropping some. Among 35,000 to 45,000 clones listed, 86% were seen once. Sample: CD4+ or CD8+ T cells sorted from blood, taken in a trial of the OX40 agonist ivuxolimab. These receptors were collected from an adult with an advanced solid tumor such as melanoma, head and neck, liver or kidney cancer.

This rearrangement joins TRBV27 to TRBJ2-7; D is undetermined. Germline lookup yields CDR1 MNHEY and CDR2 SMNVEV (reference sequence). The CDR3 consists of 11 residues. Trimming shortened V by 5 bases and J by 5 bases, and 7 bases separated the two germline ends. The CDR3 DNA reads TGTGCCAGCAGTGGAGTGAACGAGCAGTACTTC. It encodes CASSGVNEQYF.

As for this clone: The sample contains more than one DNA sequence encoding this CDR3. The rearrangement links TRBV7-9 to TRBJ2-1, with D perhaps matching TRBD2 (6 bases). V lost 3 bases, J lost 2 bases, and 8 bases lay in between. Germline V gives CDR1 SEHNR, CDR2 FQNEAQ (reference sequence). The CDR3 is made up of 14 amino acids. CDR3 coding DNA: TGTGCCAGCAGCTTGGCGGGAACCTACAATGAGCAGTTCTTC. Protein: CASSLAGTYNEQFF.

The rearrangement joins TRBV4-3 to TRBJ2-3; possible D gene TRBD2, 6 bases. V lost 0 bases to trimming and J lost 4 bases, with 8 bases between them. CDR3 size: 14 residues. The germline V gene has CDR1 LGHNA and CDR2 YSLEER. In nucleotides, the CDR3 is TGCGCCAGCAGCCAAGATCCGGGGGCAGATACGCAGTATTTT. Encoded protein: CASSQDPGADTQYF.

This clone has just one count. The chain carries TRBV5-1 and TRBJ2-7; weak D call: TRBD2 (5 bases). With 3 bases removed from V and 0 bases from J, the gap between germline ends came to 13 bases. The CDR3 length is 15 residues. Germline loops: CDR1 SGHRS, CDR2 YFSETQ. CDR3 amino acids: CASSWVAPNSYEQYF. The CDR3, as DNA: TGCGCCAGCAGCTGGGTAGCGCCCAACTCCTACGAGCAGTACTTC.

This chain joins TRBV9 and TRBJ1-1, with a weak D call TRBD1 (5 bases). Between the trimmed V and J ends, which lost 4 bases and 4 bases, there was a span of 14 bases. The CDR3 sequence is 14 residues long. Per the germline V gene, CDR1 is SGDLS and CDR2 is YYNGEE. The CDR3 sequence: CASSPGGLGTEAFF. DNA for the CDR3: TGTGCCAGCAGCCCGGGGGGTTTGGGCACTGAAGCTTTCTTT.

The chain employs TRBV9 and TRBJ2-1, with D unresolved. Germline-derived CDR1 and CDR2 are SGDLS and YYNGEE. Trimming pared 5 bases from V and 8 bases from J, leaving 14 bases between. This CDR3 has 13 amino acids. CDR3 DNA sequence: TGTGCCAGCAGTCCTCCCTTCCGGGATGAGCAGTTCTTC. Translation: CASSPPFRDEQFF.

This chain links TRBV5-5 with TRBJ2-1; 8 bases align to TRBD2. V trimming: 5 bases; J trimming: 9 bases; junction bases outside the gene matches: 4. In germline, CDR1 is SGHKS, CDR2 YYEKEE (reference sequence). The length of the CDR3 is 12 residues. CDR3 nucleotide sequence: TGTGCCAGCAGAGCGGGAGCCGCTGAGCAGTTCTTC. Amino acids: CASRAGAAEQFF.

This chain links TRBV6-5 with TRBJ1-1, with D perhaps TRBD1 (5 bases). The CDR3 is 11 amino acids. The V gene lost 9 bases and the J gene lost 4 bases, with 9 bases spanning the gap. Germline values: CDR1 MNHEY, CDR2 SVGAGI. The CDR3 loop reads CASGHTTEAFF. For the CDR3, the DNA is TGTGCCAGTGGACACACCACTGAAGCTTTCTTT.

The chain uses TRBV9 and TRBJ1-5; TRBD1 might be the D (5 bases). The V gene lost 0 bases and the J gene lost 4 bases, with 8 bases spanning the gap. This CDR3 comprises 14 residues. The germline gives CDR1 SGDLS, CDR2 YYNGEE. CDR3 bases: TGTGCCAGCAGCGTAGGGGGGGAAAATCAGCCCCAGCATTTT. It is translated as CASSVGGENQPQHF.

The chain carries TRBV27 and TRBJ2-3; no definite D call. Between the trimmed V and J ends, which lost 2 bases and 5 bases, there was a span of 2 bases. CDR1 MNHEY and CDR2 SMNVEV come from the germline V gene (reference sequence). The CDR3 loop spans 11 amino acids. The CDR3 DNA reads as TGTGCCAGCAGTTTAGGAGATACGCAGTATTTT. It encodes CASSLGDTQYF.

Only a few counts were recorded for this clone. The rearrangement uses TRBV13 and TRBJ2-2, with D possibly TRBD1 on 5 matching bases. The germline gives CDR1 PRHDT, CDR2 FYEKMQ (reference sequence). This CDR3 spans 17 amino acids. With 4 bases removed from V and 2 bases from J, the gap between germline ends came to 17 bases. The chain's CDR3 is CASSSSAGYLNTGELFF. DNA of the CDR3: TGTGCCAGCAGCTCCTCCGCAGGGTACCTCAACACCGGGGAGCTGTTTTTT.

This clone was seen a single time. The chain employs TRBV11-2 and TRBJ2-3; perhaps D is TRBD1 or TRBD2 (6 bases each). From germline, CDR1 is SGHAT and CDR2 FQNNGV. V lost 8 bases and J lost 0, with 15 bases in between. This CDR3 is built from 15 residues. CDR3: CASVQRGESTDTQYF. Written as DNA, the CDR3 is TGTGCCAGCGTCCAAAGGGGGGAAAGCACAGATACGCAGTATTTT.

The V call is TRBV27, the J call TRBJ1-4; tentatively, D is TRBD1 (5 bases). V lost 6 bases to trimming and J lost 8 bases, with 16 bases between them. The CDR3 totals 14 residues. Germline V gene lookup returns CDR1 MNHEY and CDR2 SMNVEV (reference sequence). The CDR3 DNA is TGTGCCAGCAGCCTAAGGCAGGGTAAAGAAAAACTGTTTTTT. Its protein product is CASSLRQGKEKLFF.

J is TRBJ1-6 and V is TRBV7-6; D might be TRBD1 (6 bases). CDR3 length: 15 residues. Trimming shortened V by 5 bases and J by 5 bases, and 13 bases separated the two germline ends. CDR1 is SGHVS, CDR2 FNYEAQ, per germline. CDR3 sequence: CASSLFRGDNSPLHF. DNA of the CDR3: TGTGCCAGCAGCCTATTCAGGGGAGATAATTCACCCCTCCACTTT.

This sequence joins TRBV7-9 and TRBJ2-2; TRBD1 aligns across 7 bases. Looked up from germline, CDR1 is SEHNR and CDR2 is FQNEAQ (reference sequence). CDR3 length: 18 amino acids. V gave up 5 bases and J gave up 4 bases; unmatched junction bases: 16. CDR3 nucleotides: TGTGCCAGCAGCCCCGGGAAAACAGGGGCGGATAGCACCGGGGAGCTGTTTTTT. This sequence encodes CASSPGKTGADSTGELFF. Variable domain in full (rest from reference TRBV7-9 and TRBJ2-2): DTGVSQNPRHKITKRGQNVTFRCDPISEHNRLYWYRQTLGQGPEFLTYFQNEAQLEKSRLLSDRFSAERPKGSFSTLEIQRTEQGDSAMYLCASSPGKTGADSTGELFFGEGSRLTVL.

V is TRBV7-8 and J is TRBJ2-7; D may match TRBD1 or TRBD2 (5 bases each). The V end was cut by 5 bases, the J end by 7 bases, with 15 bases between. The CDR3 extends over 13 amino acids. From germline, CDR1 is SGHVS and CDR2 FQNEAQ. DNA of the CDR3: TGTGCCAGCAGCCCACCCCGGGGCCGGGAGCAGTACTTC. Translated: CASSPPRGREQYF.

In DNA, the CDR3 is TGTGCCAGCAGCCTCGGGTCCTACTATGGCTACACCTTC. It codes for CASSLGSYYGYTF. The J gene is TRBJ1-2, the V gene TRBV7-9; D is ambiguous. The germline V gene has CDR1 SEHNR and CDR2 FQNEAQ (reference sequence). V gave up 5 bases and J gave up 3 bases, with 10 bases separating them. CDR3 length: 13 amino acids.

The chain carries TRBV19 and TRBJ1-5; 7 bases map to TRBD1. The CDR3 covers 18 residues. Germline V gene data show CDR1 as LNHDA and CDR2 as SQIVND (reference sequence). With V trimmed by 5 bases and J by 4 bases, 17 bases remained unmatched. The CDR3 loop reads CASSPYLFRNRGNQPQHF. The CDR3 region has the DNA TGTGCCAGTAGTCCGTATCTTTTCCGGAACAGGGGAAATCAGCCCCAGCATTTT.

The rearrangement uses TRBV6-5 and TRBJ1-1; D not resolved. The CDR3 has 13 amino acids. Trimming shortened V by 9 bases and J by 1 base, and 12 bases separated the two germline ends. CDR1 and CDR2 (germline): MNHEY, SVGAGI. This CDR3 is CARNGRSNTEAFF. CDR3 nucleotide sequence: TGTGCCAGGAACGGTAGATCGAACACTGAAGCTTTCTTT.

The chain recombines TRBV5-1 with TRBJ2-6; D is unresolved. This CDR3 has 14 amino acids. Germline V lookup: CDR1 SGHRS, CDR2 YFSETQ. Trimming pared 4 bases from V and 3 bases from J, leaving 8 bases between. The CDR3 DNA follows: TGCGCCAGCAGCCCCCGAGGTGGGGCCAACGTCCTGACTTTC. Amino acid sequence: CASSPRGGANVLTF.

V and J are TRBV6-1 and TRBJ2-5, with TRBD2 identical over 8 bases. This CDR3 spans 15 amino acids. CDR1 and CDR2 from the germline V gene are MNHNS and SASEGT. Trimming at V came to 2 bases and at J to 5 bases, leaving 7 bases not matched to a gene. The CDR3 nucleotides read TGTGCCAGCAGTGAATTGACTAGCGTTAGGGAGACCCAGTACTTC. Protein: CASSELTSVRETQYF.

The CDR3 region has the DNA TGTGCCACCAGCAACAATCCCCTAGCCGCCGGGGAGACCCAGTACTTC. Its translation is CATSNNPLAAGETQYF. The chain couples TRBV15 to TRBJ2-5; D possibly corresponds to TRBD2 (5 bases). CDR3 length: 16 amino acids. Trimming shortened V by 4 bases and J by 5 bases, and 20 bases separated the two germline ends. Germline values: CDR1 LNHNV, CDR2 YYDKDF (reference sequence).

The chain's CDR3 is CASSLGQGIRYEQYF. The CDR3 DNA reads as TGTGCCAGCAGCTTAGGGCAGGGGATTCGCTACGAGCAGTACTTC. V usage is TRBV5-4 and J usage is TRBJ2-7; possible D gene TRBD1, 6 bases. Trimming cost V 2 bases and J 3 bases, with 15 bases left between them. Germline values: CDR1 SGHNT, CDR2 YYREEE (reference sequence). The CDR3 is 15 residues long.

There are a few counts of this clone. This chain connects TRBV7-6 to TRBJ2-3, with D maybe TRBD2 (6 bases). The V gene's germline CDR1 is SGHVS and CDR2 FNYEAQ. This CDR3 has 14 amino acids. V was clipped by 1 base and J by 6 bases, with 11 bases between them. This CDR3 is CASSLGGGADTQYF. Written as DNA, the CDR3 is TGTGCCAGCAGCTTAGGAGGCGGGGCTGATACGCAGTATTTT. Supplemented by reference TRBV7-6 and TRBJ2-3, the full variable domain reads GAGVSQSPRYKVTKRGQDVALRCDPISGHVSLYWYRQALGQGPEFLTYFNYEAQQDKSGLPNDRFSAERPEGSISTLTIQRTEQRDSAMYRCASSLGGGADTQYFGPGTRLTVL.

This clone has a single count. The chain is built from TRBV27 and TRBJ1-5; D gene uncertain. With 1 base removed from V and 4 bases from J, the gap between germline ends came to 5 bases. Germline V gives CDR1 MNHEY, CDR2 SMNVEV (reference sequence). This CDR3 comprises 13 residues. The DNA of the CDR3 is TGTGCCAGCAGTTTATACTGGAATCAGCCCCAGCATTTT. Protein product: CASSLYWNQPQHF.

This clone was detected once. The V and J genes are TRBV9 and TRBJ1-6; TRBD1 matches at 8 bases. Germline trimming cut 3 bases from V and 7 bases from J; bases unmatched to any gene: 6. CDR1 and CDR2 (germline): SGDLS, YYNGEE. The CDR3 is 15 amino acids. For the CDR3, the DNA is TGTGCCAGCAGCGGAGGACAGGGCTCGAATTCACCCCTCCACTTT. This codes for CASSGGQGSNSPLHF.

CDR3 bases: TGTGCCAGCGGGGACACCTATGGCTACACCTTC. Translated, it gives CASGDTYGYTF. The V gene is TRBV27, the J gene TRBJ1-2; D perhaps matches TRBD1 (6 bases). Trimming left V 8 bases short and J 4 bases short, with 8 bases between. Germline V CDR1 and CDR2: MNHEY, SMNVEV (reference sequence). The CDR3 has 11 amino acids.

The J gene is TRBJ2-1, the V gene TRBV7-3, with TRBD1 as a possible D gene (5 bases). The CDR3 sequence is 14 residues long. Germline V gene sequence: CDR1 SGHTA, CDR2 FQGTGA. V gave up 4 bases and J gave up 8 bases, with 15 bases separating them. The DNA of the CDR3 is TGTGCCAGCAGCTCGACCACATTAGGGGATGAGCAGTTCTTC. This sequence encodes CASSSTTLGDEQFF.

This chain connects TRBV6-1 to TRBJ1-6; no clear D gene. This CDR3 comprises 16 residues. V lost 3 bases and J lost 6, with 15 bases in between. Germline CDR1 reads MNHNS; CDR2 reads SASEGT. The CDR3 DNA reads as TGTGCCAGCAGTGACGCGTGGGAAACTCTTAATTCACCCCTCCACTTT. Protein: CASSDAWETLNSPLHF.

The V gene is TRBV7-6, the J gene TRBJ2-5; the D gene is possibly TRBD1 (6 bases). Germline CDR1 and CDR2: SGHVS and FNYEAQ. Trimming left V 0 bases short and J 5 bases short, with 25 bases between. This CDR3 is 19 amino acids long. The DNA for the CDR3 is TGTGCCAGCAGCTTAGCAGCGCAGATATACAGGGAGAGGCTTGAGACCCAGTACTTC. It codes for CASSLAAQIYRERLETQYF.